Below, one T cell receptor (beta chain) is given with its context. What it recognizes is unknown. These data are taken from a study of graft-versus-host responses after intestinal transplantation. J gave up 4 bases and V 1 base, and 10 bases lay outside the gene matches. From germline, CDR1 is SQVTM and CDR2 ANQGSEA. The CDR3 extends over 16 amino acids. Study results and caveats: Early post-transplant HvG declines tracked with peak circulating GvH clone levels. Within allografts, high graft-versus-host to host-versus-graft clonal ratios were seen among patients with graft-donor T cell macrochimerism. GvH clonotypes were identified within recipient marrow, with a subset emerging first in ileum or blood.

This table comes from immunoSEQ multiplex PCR, and its TCRdb copy is limited to in-frame clones, with some not included. The sample lists around 69,000 clones, around 90% occurring once. This chain uses TRBV29-1 with TRBJ1-2; TRBD1 matches at 9 bases. The receptor comes from a human donor who was the organ donor for an intestinal transplant. The sequencing used unstimulated CD8+ T cells sorted from spleen or lymph node cells, collected before transplant. CDR3 nucleotides: TGCAGCGTTGAAGGCCATTTGGACAGGGGCATCTATGGCTACACCTTC. It codes for CSVEGHLDRGIYGYTF.